This T cell receptor (beta chain) was sequenced in a study of blood T cell repertoires in COVID-19. Looking at the study overall: From T cells, B-cell-depleted T cells, or PBMCs came the material, which was cDNA or gDNA.

Libraries were prepared by immunoSEQ multiplex PCR; TCRdb keeps only in-frame clonotypes and omits some of them. The repertoire includes about 70,000 clones, about 90% of them detected once, and around 9.1% sits in the top ten. Germline CDR1 is MGHRA and CDR2 is YSYEKL. V was trimmed by 0 bases and J by 4 bases, leaving 15 bases between them. This CDR3 is 16 amino acids long. This TCR came from a human donor in a cohort sampled during active COVID-19. Material: peripheral blood. This chain connects TRBV4-1 to TRBJ1-2, with D uncertain. CDR3 bases: TGCGCCAGCAGCCAAGAAGCCCTGGCAGGAACCTATGGCTACACCTTC. This codes for CASSQEALAGTYGYTF.